These T cell receptor beta chains were read from a single sample in a study of blood T cell repertoires in COVID-19. The protocol was immunoSEQ multiplex PCR, while the TCRdb copy is restricted to in-frame clones and leaves out a portion. Of about 370,000 clones listed, 91% are singletons. Sequenced: PBMCs or T cells enriched from blood (not recorded which). The receptor set was obtained from a woman aged 40 to 50 who had been exposed to COVID-19. Both conserved end residues are part of each CDR3. D genes are given only for firm matches. Clone size is shown for a subset of rows, as once, few, many or a class of expanded clone.

j_call	clone_size	d_call	v_call	cdr3_nt	cdr3_aa
TRBJ1-2	-	TRBD1	TRBV12-3/TRBV12-4	TGTGCCAGCAGTTTAAGGACAGGGAATGGCTACACCTTC	CASSLRTGNGYTF
TRBJ2-7	-	-	TRBV21-1	TGTGCCAGCAGACTCCTCCGGGACAGCGAGCAGTACTTC	CASRLLRDSEQYF
TRBJ2-1	-	TRBD2	TRBV9	TGTGCCAGCAGCGTCGGGACTAGCGGGAGTCATGAGCAGTTCTTC	CASSVGTSGSHEQFF
TRBJ1-2	once	-	TRBV19	TGTGCCAGTACAGGGTCTCACTATGGCTACACCTTC	CASTGSHYGYTF
TRBJ2-2	-	TRBD1	TRBV5-1	TGCGCCAGCAGCTTTGACAGGGTCGGCACCGGGGAGCTGTTTTTT	CASSFDRVGTGELFF
TRBJ2-7	-	-	TRBV5-6	TGTGCCAGCAGCGCGGGACCGAACTACGAGCAGTACTTC	CASSAGPNYEQYF
TRBJ2-7	-	-	TRBV5-6	TGTGCCAGCAGCCTCGCGTATAGGACACACTCCTACGAGCAGTACTTC	CASSLAYRTHSYEQYF
TRBJ1-2	-	TRBD1	TRBV16	TGTGCCAGCAGCCGCAGACCGGGACAGGGGAATGGCTACACCTTC	CASSRRPGQGNGYTF
TRBJ1-4	-	-	TRBV5-1	TGCGCCAGCAGCTTCACAGGGTCCAATGAAAAACTGTTTTTT	CASSFTGSNEKLFF
TRBJ1-1	-	-	TRBV6-5	TGTGCCAGCAGCCACGGAGTGATGACTGAAGCTTTCTTT	CASSHGVMTEAFF
TRBJ1-1	-	TRBD1	TRBV9	TGTGCCAGCAGCGTGGGACAGGGGGCCGGCACTGAAGCTTTCTTT	CASSVGQGAGTEAFF
TRBJ2-1	once	TRBD2	TRBV6-2/TRBV6-3	TGTGCCAGCAGCACTAGCGGGAGGGCCAATGAGCAGTTCTTC	CASSTSGRANEQFF
TRBJ2-1	few	-	TRBV5-1	TGCGCCAGCAGCTTACCCACTTTAAACGATGAGCAGTTCTTC	CASSLPTLNDEQFF
TRBJ2-7	-	TRBD2	TRBV6-5	TGTGCCAGCAGTTACGGGCTAGCGGGAGAGCAGTACTTC	CASSYGLAGEQYF
TRBJ1-1	-	-	TRBV9	TGTGCCAGCAGCGAACGACAGGAGACCGTGAACACTGAAGCTTTCTTT	CASSERQETVNTEAFF
TRBJ2-7	-	TRBD1	TRBV2	TGTGCCAGCAGTGAAGCGCTTCTTTGGACAGGGAGCTCCTACGAGCAGTACTTC	CASSEALLWTGSSYEQYF
TRBJ2-1	-	-	TRBV28	TGTGCCAGCAGTTACCCGGGGGATTGGCGGGGGCGAACTTACAATGAGCAGTTCTTC	CASSYPGDWRGRTYNEQFF
TRBJ1-6	-	-	TRBV3-1/TRBV3-2	TGTGCCAGCATTGGAGTAGGTTCACCCCTCCACTTT	CASIGVGSPLHF
TRBJ2-7	-	-	TRBV15	TGTGCCACCAGCAGAGGGACATCTTACGAGCAGTACTTC	CATSRGTSYEQYF
TRBJ2-5	-	TRBD2	TRBV14	TGTGCCAGCAGCCCCTTGGCGGGCGGGGGGTTACAAGAGACCCAGTACTTC	CASSPLAGGGLQETQYF
TRBJ2-2	-	TRBD1	TRBV29-1	TGCAGCGTTATGGGACAGACGAACACCGGGGAGCTGTTTTTT	CSVMGQTNTGELFF